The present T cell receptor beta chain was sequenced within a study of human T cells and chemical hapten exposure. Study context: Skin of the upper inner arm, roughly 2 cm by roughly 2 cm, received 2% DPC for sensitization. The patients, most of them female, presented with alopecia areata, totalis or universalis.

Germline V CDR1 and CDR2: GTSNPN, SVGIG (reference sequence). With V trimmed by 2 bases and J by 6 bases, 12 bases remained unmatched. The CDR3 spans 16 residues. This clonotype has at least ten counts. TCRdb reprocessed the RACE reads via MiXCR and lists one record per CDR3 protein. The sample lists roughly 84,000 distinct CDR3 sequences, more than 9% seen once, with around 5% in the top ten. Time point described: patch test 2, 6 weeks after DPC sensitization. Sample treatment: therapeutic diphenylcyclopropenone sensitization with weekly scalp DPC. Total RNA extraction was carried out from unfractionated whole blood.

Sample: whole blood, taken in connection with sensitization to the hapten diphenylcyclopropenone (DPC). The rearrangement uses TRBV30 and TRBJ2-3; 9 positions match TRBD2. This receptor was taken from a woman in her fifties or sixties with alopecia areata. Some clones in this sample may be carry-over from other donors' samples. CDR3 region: CAWSRREGLSRDTQYF. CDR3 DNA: TGTGCCTGGAGTAGGCGGGAGGGCTTATCTCGGGATACGCAGTATTTT.